This T cell receptor (beta chain) appears in the sequencing data of a study of cytomegalovirus exposure and HLA in healthy donors. A multiplex PCR was run with 60 Vbeta primers and 13 Jbeta primers. Profiling relied on immunoSEQ multiplex PCR, and the TCRdb table lists in-frame clones only, not all of them. Here the sample table reports some 110,000 clones. The V and J ends lost 7 bases and 0 bases respectively, with 10 bases between them. Germline CDR1 SGHTA, CDR2 FQGNSA. This CDR3 spans 15 amino acids. J is TRBJ2-6 and V is TRBV7-2; D is perhaps TRBD2 (5 bases). Sequencing input: PBMCs. The source is a man aged 25 to 45 in good health and CMV-seronegative. CDR3 in amino acids: CASTPGISGANVLTF. The CDR3 nucleotides are TGTGCCAGCACCCCCGGGATCTCTGGGGCCAACGTCCTGACTTTC.